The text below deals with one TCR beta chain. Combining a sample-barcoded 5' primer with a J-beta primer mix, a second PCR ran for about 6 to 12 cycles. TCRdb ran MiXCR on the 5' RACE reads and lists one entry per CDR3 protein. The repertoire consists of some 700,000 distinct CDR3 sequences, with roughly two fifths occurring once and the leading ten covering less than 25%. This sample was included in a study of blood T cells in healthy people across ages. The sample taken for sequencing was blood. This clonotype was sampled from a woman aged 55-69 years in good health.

CDR3 protein: CASSRTSRSVGETQYF. Written as DNA, the CDR3 is TGTGCCAGCAGTAGGACTAGCAGGAGTGTGGGAGAGACCCAGTACTTC. The chain combines TRBV2 with TRBJ2-5, with TRBD2 identical over 8 bases. Trimming at V came to 5 bases and at J to 4 bases, leaving 12 bases not matched to a gene. The CDR3 is 16 amino acids. Germline V gene lookup returns CDR1 SNHLY and CDR2 FYNNEI.